These 23 T cell receptor beta chains were all obtained from the same sample, sequenced in a study of shared T cell receptors in the human thymus. Repertoires were generated with immunoSEQ multiplex PCR, while TCRdb's copy carries only in-frame clones and drops some. Of hundreds of thousands of clones listed, 70% to 80% are singletons. These data are also associated with another study on human thymus T cells.

The sample comprised thymocytes. The receptors shown here come from a boy under two years old with a congenital heart defect.

This chain links TRBV11-3 with TRBJ2-7, with 8 bases fitting TRBD2. The germline V gene has CDR1 SGHNT and CDR2 YENEEA. J gave up 4 bases and V 1 base, and 15 bases lay outside the gene matches. The CDR3 loop spans 18 amino acids. CDR3 loop: CASSLARPRSGSSYEQYF. Written as DNA, the CDR3 is TGTGCCAGCAGCTTAGCCCGACCCCGGAGCGGGAGTAGTTACGAGCAGTACTTC.

CDR3 sequence: CASSTRGSGANVLTF. Here the CDR3 DNA reads TGTGCCAGTAGTACCCGGGGGTCTGGGGCCAACGTCCTGACTTTC. This chain connects TRBV19 to TRBJ2-6; the D gene is possibly TRBD2 (6 bases). Germline V gene sequence: CDR1 LNHDA, CDR2 SQIVND (reference sequence). The CDR3 covers 15 residues. The ends were cut back, 4 bases at V and 1 base at J, with 8 bases in the middle.

The rearrangement links TRBV9 to TRBJ2-7, with D possibly matching TRBD2 (5 bases). V dropped 0 bases and J dropped 2 bases, with 12 bases sitting between them. The CDR3 covers 15 residues. The germline V gene has CDR1 SGDLS and CDR2 YYNGEE. The CDR3 DNA reads as TGTGCCAGCAGCGTAGATGAGACTAACCCCTACGAGCAGTACTTC. This codes for CASSVDETNPYEQYF.

The chain combines TRBV28 with TRBJ1-1, with a tentative D call TRBD1 (5 bases). The CDR3 runs to 14 residues. The germline gives CDR1 MDHEN, CDR2 SYDVKM. V dropped 5 bases and J dropped 2 bases, with 12 bases sitting between them. The CDR3 DNA follows: TGTGCCAGCAGTGTAGGGGTTTCCAACACTGAAGCTTTCTTT. It yields the protein CASSVGVSNTEAFF.

CDR3 loop: CASSTPGQFSYEQYF. In DNA form, the CDR3 reads TGTGCCAGCAGTACCCCGGGACAGTTCTCCTACGAGCAGTACTTC. This chain uses TRBV6-5 with TRBJ2-7, with 7 bases identical to TRBD1. After removal of 5 bases from V and 0 bases from J, the junction contained 7 bases not matched to a gene. Germline V gives CDR1 MNHEY, CDR2 SVGAGI. The CDR3 is 15 residues long.

This clone was observed a single time. V and J are TRBV10-3 and TRBJ2-7; no clear D. Trimming took off 6 bases at V and 4 bases at J, with 16 bases between the two ends. The CDR3 has 14 amino acids. Germline values: CDR1 ENHRY, CDR2 SYGVKD. The CDR3: CAIRNHGQFYEQYF. CDR3 DNA: TGTGCCATCAGGAACCATGGGCAGTTTTACGAGCAGTACTTC.

This clone was detected only once. The J gene is TRBJ2-7, the V gene TRBV4-3; 7 bases match TRBD1. CDR3 length: 14 amino acids. CDR1 is LGHNA and CDR2 is YSLEER in the germline V gene. V trimming: 5 bases; J trimming: 3 bases; junction bases outside the gene matches: 7. The CDR3 nucleotides read TGCGCCAGCAGCACCGACAGGGCTTACTACGAGCAGTACTTC. Protein: CASSTDRAYYEQYF.

The chain has TRBV1 and TRBJ2-3; the table's D call TRBD2 went unverified against the DNA. TRBV1 is a pseudogene segment. The CDR3 has 14 amino acids. CDR3 region: CTSSPGSGRRAQYF. The CDR3 bases are TGCACCAGCAGCCCGGGTAGCGGGAGGAGGGCGCAGTATTTT.

V gene TRBV4-1 combines with J gene TRBJ1-5; D gene uncertain. V shed 0 bases and J shed 4 bases, with 10 bases lying between them. Germline CDR1 and CDR2: MGHRA and YSYEKL. The CDR3 covers 15 residues. The CDR3 DNA reads as TGCGCCAGCAGCCAAGATGGTCAGACAAATCAGCCCCAGCATTTT. This sequence encodes CASSQDGQTNQPQHF.

This sequence joins TRBV19 and TRBJ2-7; D perhaps matches TRBD1 (6 bases). The CDR3 runs to 16 residues. Per germline, CDR1 LNHDA and CDR2 SQIVND (reference sequence). V was clipped by 5 bases and J by 5 bases, with 22 bases between them. The CDR3 region is CASSGDTTSHGDEQYF. The CDR3 DNA reads as TGTGCCAGTAGTGGGGACACCACCTCTCACGGGGACGAGCAGTACTTC.

V and J are TRBV27 and TRBJ2-6, with 10 bases identical to TRBD1. V gave up 6 bases and J gave up 1 base; unmatched junction bases: 15. Germline V CDR1 and CDR2: MNHEY, SMNVEV (reference sequence). CDR3 length equals 20 residues. The CDR3 DNA is TGTGCCAGCAGCTCTTTTCCCCCGGGACAGGGGTCATCTGGGGCCAACGTCCTGACTTTC. Translating gives CASSSFPPGQGSSGANVLTF.

The chain has TRBV2 and TRBJ2-7; 10 bases line up with TRBD1. Looked up from germline, CDR1 is SNHLY and CDR2 is FYNNEI. The CDR3 totals 15 residues. Unmatched junction bases numbered 10, after V lost 6 bases and J lost 5 bases. Here the CDR3 reads CASRGDRDRGHEQYF. The CDR3 nucleotides are TGTGCCAGCAGGGGGGACCGGGACAGGGGCCACGAGCAGTACTTC.

The chain couples TRBV6-1 to TRBJ2-7; no clear D gene. The CDR3 has 12 amino acids. The germline V gene encodes CDR1 MNHNS and CDR2 SASEGT. With 7 bases removed from V and 4 bases from J, the gap between germline ends came to 11 bases. Here the CDR3 reads CASTSDGYEQYF. CDR3 coding DNA: TGTGCCAGCACCAGCGACGGTTACGAGCAGTACTTC.

The genes are TRBV7-9 and TRBJ2-5; 12 positions match TRBD2. In germline, CDR1 is SEHNR, CDR2 FQNEAQ (reference sequence). The CDR3 consists of 15 residues. With 5 bases clipped from V and 3 bases from J, the junction kept 4 bases outside the gene matches. The CDR3 DNA is TGTGCCAGCAGCCGGACTAGCGGGGTCGAAGAGACCCAGTACTTC. As protein: CASSRTSGVEETQYF.

The chain recombines TRBV18 with TRBJ2-3; the D gene is possibly TRBD1 (6 bases). Germline CDR1 is KGHSH and CDR2 is LQKENI. This CDR3 has 15 residues. Trimming shortened V by 4 bases and J by 4 bases, and 15 bases separated the two germline ends. Here the CDR3 reads CASSRLGQSADTQYF. CDR3 in DNA: TGTGCCAGCTCACGATTAGGACAGTCCGCAGATACGCAGTATTTT.

This clone turned up a few times. The CDR3 reads CAWSTGDYGYTF. For the CDR3, the DNA is TGTGCCTGGAGCACCGGGGACTATGGCTACACCTTC. The rearrangement joins TRBV30 to TRBJ1-2; no clear D. The germline CDR1 and CDR2 sequences are GTSNPN and SVGIG (reference sequence). V shed 3 bases and J shed 3 bases, with 8 bases lying between them. The CDR3 loop spans 12 amino acids.

This chain's CDR3 is CASSGGAEAFF. DNA of the CDR3: TGTGCCAGCAGTGGTGGAGCTGAAGCTTTCTTT. The chain combines TRBV6-6 with TRBJ1-1; no definite D call. CDR3 length: 11 residues. Trimming cost V 5 bases and J 6 bases, with 7 bases left between them. Looked up from germline, CDR1 is MNHNY and CDR2 is SVGAGI (reference sequence).

V is TRBV9 and J is TRBJ2-6; tentative D call: TRBD1 (6 bases). The CDR3 loop spans 18 amino acids. V dropped 3 bases and J dropped 0 bases, with 16 bases sitting between them. The germline V gene encodes CDR1 SGDLS and CDR2 YYNGEE. CDR3 protein: CASSASRDKISGANVLTF. The CDR3 DNA reads TGTGCCAGCAGCGCGTCCCGGGACAAGATCTCTGGGGCCAACGTCCTGACTTTC.

The chain combines TRBV9 with TRBJ2-4, with 9 bases lining up with TRBD1. The trim removed 3 bases at V and 3 bases at J, leaving 7 bases unmatched. In germline, CDR1 is SGDLS, CDR2 YYNGEE. The CDR3 consists of 16 residues. This chain's CDR3 is CASSGGQGGGKNIQYF. As DNA, the CDR3 is TGTGCCAGCAGCGGGGGACAGGGCGGGGGCAAAAACATTCAGTACTTC.

V is TRBV27 and J is TRBJ1-1, with a possible D match to TRBD1 (6 bases). This CDR3 is built from 13 residues. In germline, CDR1 is MNHEY, CDR2 SMNVEV (reference sequence). The ends were cut back, 7 bases at V and 0 bases at J, with 9 bases in the middle. The CDR3 spells CASTDRMNTEAFF. The DNA for the CDR3 is TGTGCCAGCACCGACAGGATGAACACTGAAGCTTTCTTT.

V usage is TRBV11-3 and J usage is TRBJ2-6; possible D gene TRBD2, 5 bases. The germline gives CDR1 SGHNT, CDR2 YENEEA. The ends were cut back, 4 bases at V and 3 bases at J, with 13 bases in the middle. This CDR3 contains 16 residues. For the CDR3, the DNA is TGTGCCAGCAGCTCTCCGGGGTTGCTTGGGGCCAACGTCCTGACTTTC. Its protein is CASSSPGLLGANVLTF. The full variable domain, completed using reference TRBV11-3 and TRBJ2-6, is EAGVVQSPRYKIIEKKQPVAFWCNPISGHNTLYWYLQNLGQGPELLIRYENEEAVDDSQLPKDRFSAERLKGVDSTLKIQPAELGDSAVYLCASSSPGLLGANVLTFGAGSRLTVL.

CDR3 sequence: CAWAHSEETQYF. The DNA for the CDR3 is TGTGCCTGGGCCCACTCGGAAGAGACCCAGTACTTC. J is TRBJ2-5 and V is TRBV30, with no clear D. CDR3 length equals 12 residues. V dropped 5 bases and J dropped 3 bases, with 10 bases sitting between them. Looked up from germline, CDR1 is GTSNPN and CDR2 is SVGIG (reference sequence).

The chain links TRBV30 to TRBJ1-3; tentative D call: TRBD1 (5 bases). Trimming shortened V by 1 base and J by 0 bases, and 10 bases separated the two germline ends. Germline CDR1 GTSNPN, CDR2 SVGIG (reference sequence). The CDR3 spans 15 residues. The CDR3 is CAWSGGLLSGNTIYF. The CDR3, as DNA: TGTGCCTGGAGTGGGGGACTGCTCTCTGGAAACACCATATATTTT.